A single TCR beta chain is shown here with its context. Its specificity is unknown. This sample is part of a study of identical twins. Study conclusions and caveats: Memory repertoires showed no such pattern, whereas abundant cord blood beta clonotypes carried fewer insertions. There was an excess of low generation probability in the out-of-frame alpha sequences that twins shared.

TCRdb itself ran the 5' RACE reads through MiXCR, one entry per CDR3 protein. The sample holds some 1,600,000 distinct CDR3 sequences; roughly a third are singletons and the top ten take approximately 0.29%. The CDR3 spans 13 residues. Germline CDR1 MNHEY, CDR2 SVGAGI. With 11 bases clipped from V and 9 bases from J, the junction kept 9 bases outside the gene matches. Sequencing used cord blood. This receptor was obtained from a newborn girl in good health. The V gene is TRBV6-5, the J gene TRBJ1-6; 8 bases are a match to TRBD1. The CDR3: CAPGQGAGSPLHF. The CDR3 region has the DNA TGTGCCCCCGGTCAGGGGGCAGGTTCACCCCTCCACTTT.